This T cell receptor beta chain was found in a study of shared clonotypes between healthy human individuals. Points from the study as a whole: Estimated clonotype richness was generally higher in naive than memory subsets.

Remarks on this clone: Its antigen is unidentified.

This CDR3 contains 12 residues. Germline V CDR1 and CDR2: MDHEN, SYDVKM. Losses at the gene ends were 10 bases for V and 5 bases for J; bases not matched to a gene: 4. Terminally differentiated effector memory CD45RA+ cells were excluded by CCR7 positive selection of CD45RO-negative cells. Profiling relied on immunoSEQ multiplex PCR, and the TCRdb table lists in-frame clones only, not all of them. The data show 500,000 to 700,000 clones, 85% to 95% seen once. This TCR came from a woman aged 30 to 39 in good health. Material for sequencing was naive CD8+ T cells sorted from blood. The V and J genes are TRBV28 and TRBJ1-5; 8 nucleotides line up with TRBD1. CDR3 loop: CATSTGDQPQHF. The CDR3 DNA is TGTGCCACCTCGACAGGGGATCAGCCCCAGCATTTT.